This T cell receptor (beta chain) was observed in a study of chemoradiotherapy in HPV16-positive cancers. Whole-study results and caveats: For HPV16-positive patients, expanding HPV-responsive T cells associated with longer recurrence-free survival.

Repertoires were sampled repeatedly during chemoradiotherapy. The ends lost 6 bases at V and 6 bases at J; junction bases unmatched: 7. Germline V CDR1 and CDR2: MNHNS, SASEGT. This CDR3 region has 13 residues. Clones were sequenced by immunoSEQ multiplex PCR, and TCRdb holds only the in-frame ones, with some missing. This sample has 9,500 to 15,000 clones; approximately 87% occur once, and the top ten carry 2.8%. For this clone: The antigen is undetermined.

The source was blood, collected from a patient who underwent chemoradiotherapy. The chain uses TRBV6-1 and TRBJ2-7; 8 bases fit TRBD1. This clonotype originated in a human donor with HPV-associated anogenital cancer. CDR3 DNA: TGTGCCAGCAGGTCCAGGGGGCTCTCCGAGCAGTACTTC. Its translation: CASRSRGLSEQYF.